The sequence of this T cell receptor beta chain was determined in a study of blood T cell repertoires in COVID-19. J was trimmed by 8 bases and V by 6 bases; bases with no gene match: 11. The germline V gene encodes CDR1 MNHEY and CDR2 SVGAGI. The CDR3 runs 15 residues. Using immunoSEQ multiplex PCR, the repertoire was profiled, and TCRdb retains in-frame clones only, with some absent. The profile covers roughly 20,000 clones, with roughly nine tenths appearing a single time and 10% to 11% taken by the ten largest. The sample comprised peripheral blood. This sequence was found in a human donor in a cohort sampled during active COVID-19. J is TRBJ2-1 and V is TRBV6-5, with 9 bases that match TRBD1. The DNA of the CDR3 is TGTGCCAGCAGCTGGGACAGGGATTTTGTCTATGAGCAGTTCTTC. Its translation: CASSWDRDFVYEQFF.